This T cell receptor (beta chain) was documented in a study of shared clonotypes between healthy human individuals. CDR1 is SNHLY, CDR2 FYNNEI, per germline. The CDR3 extends over 15 amino acids. V was clipped by 3 bases and J by 2 bases, with 12 bases between them. Authors' methods: Junction-only sequences without quality scores came from ImmunoSEQ, so filtering differed. The method was immunoSEQ multiplex PCR; TCRdb's version includes in-frame clones alone and lacks a portion of them. That table furnishes V, J and clone size, whereas the DNA furnished D and trimming. The sample lists 2 million to 2.5 million clones, about 92% occurring once. Turning to this clone: The target antigen is unknown.

The donor population consisted of healthy HIV-negative adults with no recent acute infections or vaccinations. Whole-study results and caveats: Shared across a few donors were 5% to 6% of the naive CD4 clonotypes.

The chain recombines TRBV2 with TRBJ2-3; D remains unclear. The TCR comes from a man aged 18 to 30 in good health. Some clones in this sample may be carry-over from other donors' samples. The sample was naive CD4+ T cells from PBMCs. Subset denoted: CD45RA+ positively selected. CDR3 loop: CASSDMGGTTDTQYF. In DNA form, the CDR3 reads TGTGCCAGCAGTGATATGGGCGGAACCACAGATACGCAGTATTTT.